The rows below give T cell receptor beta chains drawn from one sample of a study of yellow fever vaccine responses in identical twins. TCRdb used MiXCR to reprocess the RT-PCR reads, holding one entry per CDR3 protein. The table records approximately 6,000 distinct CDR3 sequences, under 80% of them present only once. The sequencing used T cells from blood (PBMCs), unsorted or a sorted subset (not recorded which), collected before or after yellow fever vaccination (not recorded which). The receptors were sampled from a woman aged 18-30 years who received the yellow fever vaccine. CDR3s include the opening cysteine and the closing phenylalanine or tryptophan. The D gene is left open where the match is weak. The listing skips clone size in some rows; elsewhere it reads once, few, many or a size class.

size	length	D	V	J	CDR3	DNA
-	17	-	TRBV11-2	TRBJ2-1	CASSLIATGRGNNEQFF	TGTGCCAGCAGCTTGATTGCAACAGGGCGAGGGAACAATGAGCAGTTCTTC
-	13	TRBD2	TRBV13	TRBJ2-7	CASSSGLGAEQYF	TGTGCCAGCAGCTCGGGACTAGGGGCCGAGCAGTACTTC
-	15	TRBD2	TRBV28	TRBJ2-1	CASRAGLAGGDEQFF	TGTGCCAGCAGGGCAGGACTAGCGGGAGGAGATGAGCAGTTCTTC
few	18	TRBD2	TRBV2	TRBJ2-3	CASSEATSGTRSTDTQYF	TGTGCCAGCAGTGAAGCCACTTCCGGGACTAGAAGCACAGATACGCAGTATTTT
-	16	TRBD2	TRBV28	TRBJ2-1	CASSSLTSGRANEQFF	TGTGCCAGCAGTTCCTTGACTAGCGGGAGGGCCAATGAGCAGTTCTTC
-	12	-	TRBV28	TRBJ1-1	CASRPGVTEAFF	TGTGCCAGTAGACCAGGGGTCACTGAAGCTTTCTTT
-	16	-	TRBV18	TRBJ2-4	CASSRPEGAPVNIQYF	TGTGCCAGCTCACGTCCCGAAGGGGCTCCCGTAAACATTCAGTACTTC
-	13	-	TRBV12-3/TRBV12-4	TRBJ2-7	CASGWGSTYEQYF	TGTGCCAGCGGCTGGGGATCTACCTACGAGCAGTACTTC
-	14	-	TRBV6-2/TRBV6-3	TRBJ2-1	CASSYTQILNEQFF	TGTGCCAGCAGTTACACGCAAATACTCAATGAGCAGTTCTTC
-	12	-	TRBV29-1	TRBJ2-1	CSAVDLYNEQFF	TGCAGCGCCGTGGACCTCTACAATGAGCAGTTCTTC
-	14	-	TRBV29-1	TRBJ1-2	CSVEVVAGGYGYTF	TGCAGCGTTGAAGTAGTGGCAGGCGGTTATGGCTACACCTTC
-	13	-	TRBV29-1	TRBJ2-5	CSVEGGYQETQYF	TGCAGCGTTGAAGGAGGCTACCAAGAGACCCAGTACTTC
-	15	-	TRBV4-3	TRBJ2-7	CASSQAPFKVYEQYF	TGCGCCAGCAGCCAAGCCCCATTTAAGGTGTACGAGCAGTACTTC
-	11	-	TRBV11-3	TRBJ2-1	CASSFRGEQFF	TGTGCCAGCAGCTTCAGGGGCGAGCAGTTCTTC
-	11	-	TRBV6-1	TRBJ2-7	CASRWTDEQYF	TGTGCCAGCAGGTGGACAGACGAGCAGTACTTC
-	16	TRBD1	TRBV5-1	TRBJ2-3	CASSSQGTGGTDTQYF	TGCGCCAGCAGCTCACAAGGGACAGGGGGCACAGATACGCAGTATTTT
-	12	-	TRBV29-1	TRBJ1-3	CSVANSGNTIYF	TGCAGCGTCGCCAACTCTGGAAACACCATATATTTT
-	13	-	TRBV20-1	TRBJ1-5	CSANQVNNQPQHF	TGCAGTGCTAACCAGGTTAACAATCAGCCCCAGCATTTT
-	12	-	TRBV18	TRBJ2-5	CASSRDGETQYF	TGTGCCAGCTCTCGAGACGGGGAGACCCAGTACTTC
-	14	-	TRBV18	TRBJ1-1	CASSPIVMNTEAFF	TGTGCCAGCTCACCGATCGTCATGAACACTGAAGCTTTCTTT